A selection of T cell receptor beta chains follows, all from one sample in a study of shared clonotypes between healthy human individuals. Data came from immunoSEQ multiplex PCR; TCRdb stores just in-frame clones and leaves some out. The sample lists about 2.4 million clones; over 85% were seen once. The specimen was naive CD4+ T cells from PBMCs. The receptor set was obtained from a young man in good health. Some clones in this sample may be carry-over from other donors' samples. Both conserved end residues are part of each CDR3. Each record gives: D gene, J gene, V gene, clone size, CDR3 DNA, CDR3 protein. D genes are given only for firm matches. A clone size is listed for some rows: how often the clone was seen (once, few, many), or a class if it is expanded.

d_call: TRBD1
j_call: TRBJ1-1
v_call: TRBV28
clone_size: few
cdr3_nt: TGTGCCAGCAGTTTAGTAGGGACAGTGAACACTGAAGCTTTCTTT
cdr3_aa: CASSLVGTVNTEAFF

d_call: TRBD1
j_call: TRBJ2-7
v_call: TRBV18
clone_size: -
cdr3_nt: TGTGCCAGCTCACCGACAGGGGGAGCCTACGAGCAGTACTTC
cdr3_aa: CASSPTGGAYEQYF

d_call: TRBD1
j_call: TRBJ1-5
v_call: TRBV6-5
clone_size: -
cdr3_nt: TGTGCCAGCAGTTACCGGACAGGGTCGAATCAGCCCCAGCATTTT
cdr3_aa: CASSYRTGSNQPQHF

d_call: -
j_call: TRBJ1-3
v_call: TRBV7-9
clone_size: -
cdr3_nt: TGTGCCAGCAGCTTAGATCCAGGGGCTGGAAACACCATATATTTT
cdr3_aa: CASSLDPGAGNTIYF

d_call: TRBD2
j_call: TRBJ2-7
v_call: TRBV29-1
clone_size: -
cdr3_nt: TGCAGCGTCAACGCCGGACTAGTTTTTGGGCGTTACGAGCAGTACTTC
cdr3_aa: CSVNAGLVFGRYEQYF

d_call: TRBD1
j_call: TRBJ2-7
v_call: TRBV4-1
clone_size: once
cdr3_nt: TGCGCCAGCAGCCAGGCCGGGACAGGGCCCTACGAGCAGTACTTC
cdr3_aa: CASSQAGTGPYEQYF

d_call: -
j_call: TRBJ2-7
v_call: TRBV6-5
clone_size: -
cdr3_nt: TGTGCCAGCGGGGTGGCGGGGTCCTCCTACGAGCAGTACTTC
cdr3_aa: CASGVAGSSYEQYF

d_call: TRBD1
j_call: TRBJ2-1
v_call: TRBV5-1
clone_size: -
cdr3_nt: TGCGCCAGCAGCTCGCCTGCCTCTGGGACAGGGGGCTGGGATGAGCAGTTCTTC
cdr3_aa: CASSSPASGTGGWDEQFF

d_call: -
j_call: TRBJ2-2
v_call: TRBV7-3
clone_size: -
cdr3_nt: TGTGCCAGCAGCTTAGGGACTGGACGAGGGGAGCTGTTTTTT
cdr3_aa: CASSLGTGRGELFF

d_call: TRBD2
j_call: TRBJ2-7
v_call: TRBV6-5
clone_size: -
cdr3_nt: TGTGCCAGCAGTTACCGCGGGAGCCACGAGCAGTACTTC
cdr3_aa: CASSYRGSHEQYF

d_call: -
j_call: TRBJ1-3
v_call: TRBV5-1
clone_size: -
cdr3_nt: TGCGCCAGCAGCTTGTTGGACGCGAGCTCTGGAAACACCATATATTTT
cdr3_aa: CASSLLDASSGNTIYF

d_call: -
j_call: TRBJ1-1
v_call: TRBV7-2
clone_size: -
cdr3_nt: TGTGCCAGCAGCTTATATGGGACAAACTTGAACACTGAAGCTTTCTTT
cdr3_aa: CASSLYGTNLNTEAFF

d_call: -
j_call: TRBJ2-2
v_call: TRBV5-1
clone_size: -
cdr3_nt: TGCGCCAGCAGCTTGGAAACCTCAAACACCGGGGAGCTGTTTTTT
cdr3_aa: CASSLETSNTGELFF

d_call: -
j_call: TRBJ2-3
v_call: TRBV11-2
clone_size: -
cdr3_nt: TGTGCCAGCAGCCGTGGCGGGAGCACAGATACGCAGTATTTT
cdr3_aa: CASSRGGSTDTQYF

d_call: TRBD1
j_call: TRBJ1-2
v_call: TRBV29-1
clone_size: -
cdr3_nt: TGCTCCGACAGGGATGGCTACACCTTC
cdr3_aa: CSDRDGYTF

d_call: -
j_call: TRBJ2-3
v_call: TRBV6-5
clone_size: -
cdr3_nt: TGTGCCAGCAGTCAGGGGCATACGCAGTATTTT
cdr3_aa: CASSQGHTQYF

d_call: -
j_call: TRBJ1-1
v_call: TRBV7-3
clone_size: few
cdr3_nt: TGTGCCAGCAGCTTAACAGGGAACACTGAAGCTTTCTTT
cdr3_aa: CASSLTGNTEAFF

d_call: -
j_call: TRBJ2-2
v_call: TRBV7-2
clone_size: -
cdr3_nt: TGTGCCAGCACCCCTAGGGGGAGGGGTCCCGGGGAGCTGTTTTTT
cdr3_aa: CASTPRGRGPGELFF

d_call: TRBD1
j_call: TRBJ1-4
v_call: TRBV7-9
clone_size: -
cdr3_nt: TGTGCCAGCAGCACCGGGACAGGGGCGCTTAATGAAAAACTGTTTTTT
cdr3_aa: CASSTGTGALNEKLFF